This T cell receptor beta chain was sequenced in a study of blood T cell repertoires in COVID-19. For the study at large: COVID-19 samples from acute and convalescent phases originated in the United States, Italy and Spain. Nucleic acid was either cDNA or gDNA, and it came from T cells, B-cell-depleted T cells, or PBMCs.

In the original analysis: Estimated nucleated cell counts came from reference gene primer amplification. Some clones are missing from TCRdb's copy, which holds only in-frame ones; the method was immunoSEQ multiplex PCR. The V and J calls and the clone size are those of that table, but D and trimming were determined from the DNA. In the table there are hundreds of thousands of clones, roughly 85% of which are singletons. Specimen: peripheral blood. The receptor was derived from a woman aged 40 to 50 with active or convalescent COVID-19.

The CDR3 DNA is TGTGCCAGTAGTCAGGGTTACAATCAGCCCCAGCATTTT. Its translation is CASSQGYNQPQHF. J is TRBJ1-5 and V is TRBV19, with D possibly TRBD1 on 5 matching bases. The CDR3 is 13 amino acids. Trimming removed 5 bases at V and 3 bases at J, with 8 bases between. The germline CDR1 and CDR2 sequences are LNHDA and SQIVND (reference sequence).